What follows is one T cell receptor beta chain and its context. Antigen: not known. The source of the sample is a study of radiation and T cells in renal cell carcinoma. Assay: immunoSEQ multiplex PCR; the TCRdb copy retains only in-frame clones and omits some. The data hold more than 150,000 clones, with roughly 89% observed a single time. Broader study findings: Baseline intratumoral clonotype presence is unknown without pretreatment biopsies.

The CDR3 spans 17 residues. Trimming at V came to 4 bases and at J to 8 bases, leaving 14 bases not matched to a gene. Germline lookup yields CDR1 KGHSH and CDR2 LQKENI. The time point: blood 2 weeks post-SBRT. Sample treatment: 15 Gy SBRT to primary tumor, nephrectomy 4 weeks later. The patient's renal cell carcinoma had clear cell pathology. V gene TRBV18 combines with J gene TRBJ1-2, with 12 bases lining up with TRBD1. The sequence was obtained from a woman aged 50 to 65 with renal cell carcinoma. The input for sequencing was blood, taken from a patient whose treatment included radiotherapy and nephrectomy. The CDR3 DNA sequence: TGTGCCAGCTCACAAAACCCGGGACAGGGGGCCGAAGGGGGCTACACCTTC. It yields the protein CASSQNPGQGAEGGYTF.